A selection of T cell receptor beta chains follows, all from one sample in a study of blood T cell repertoires in COVID-19. Measured with immunoSEQ multiplex PCR; TCRdb has only the in-frame clones, and not every one. The data show nearly 45,000 clones, roughly nine tenths seen once. The source material was peripheral blood. Source of these receptors: an elderly woman in a cohort sampled during active or convalescent COVID-19. The CDR3 runs from the conserved cysteine through the conserved F or W. Each record gives: J gene, clone size, D gene, V gene, CDR3 protein, CDR3 DNA. A D gene is named only where the DNA matches it firmly. Some rows mark clone size as missing; the rest say once, few, many or name a class of expanded clone.

>TRBJ2-4|-|-|TRBV7-2
CASSPQSPGLPGNIQYF
TGTGCCAGCAGCCCTCAAAGCCCCGGACTCCCGGGGAACATTCAGTACTTC
>TRBJ1-5|-|TRBD1|TRBV27
CASSLTGQGYYQPQHF
TGTGCCAGCAGTTTAACCGGACAGGGTTATTATCAGCCCCAGCATTTT
>TRBJ2-1|-|TRBD2|TRBV6-2/TRBV6-3
CASSRGLAGPTSNEQFF
TGTGCCAGCAGCCGAGGACTAGCGGGGCCGACTTCTAATGAGCAGTTCTTC
>TRBJ1-5|once|TRBD1|TRBV28
CASSRPDRGSLQPQHF
TGTGCCAGCAGCCGACCGGACAGGGGAAGTCTTCAGCCCCAGCATTTT
>TRBJ1-3|-|TRBD1|TRBV9
CASSTTGTGAIRNTIYF
TGTGCCAGCAGCACAACCGGGACAGGGGCAATTCGGAACACCATATATTTT
>TRBJ2-1|-|-|TRBV4-1
CASSQHGGYNEQFF
TGCGCCAGCAGCCAGCACGGCGGTTACAATGAGCAGTTCTTC
>TRBJ1-2|-|-|TRBV19
CASRREGYTF
TGTGCCAGCCGGAGGGAAGGCTACACCTTC
>TRBJ2-1|-|-|TRBV27
CASSSLVIRGEQFF
TGTGCCAGCAGTTCCTTGGTTATCCGGGGTGAGCAGTTCTTC
>TRBJ1-2|few|TRBD1|TRBV30
CAWTKQGAGGYTF
TGTGCCTGGACTAAACAGGGGGCGGGTGGCTACACCTTC
>TRBJ2-7|-|-|TRBV21-1
CASLTGHPHYEQYF
TGTGCCAGCCTCACGGGACACCCCCACTACGAGCAGTACTTC
>TRBJ2-3|-|-|TRBV7-6
CASSARGTDTQYF
TGTGCCAGCAGCGCGCGAGGCACAGATACGCAGTATTTT
>TRBJ2-1|-|TRBD2|TRBV28
CASRAGVWYNEQFF
TGTGCCAGCAGGGCGGGAGTGTGGTACAATGAGCAGTTCTTC
>TRBJ2-5|-|-|TRBV11-3
CASSLQGGETQYF
TGTGCCAGCAGCCTCCAGGGTGGGGAGACCCAGTACTTC
>TRBJ2-3|-|TRBD2|TRBV6-1
CASSEGSGGQDTQYF
TGTGCCAGCAGTGAAGGTAGCGGGGGCCAAGATACGCAGTATTTT
>TRBJ2-5|few|TRBD2|TRBV6-6
CASSYLGGGRETQYF
TGTGCCAGCAGTTACTTGGGGGGGGGTCGAGAGACCCAGTACTTC
>TRBJ2-3|-|-|TRBV3-1/TRBV3-2
CASSQLTGLYTDTQYF
TGTGCCAGCAGCCAGCTAACGGGACTCTACACAGATACGCAGTATTTT
>TRBJ1-2|once|-|TRBV11-1
CASSWSGDGYTF
TGTGCCAGCAGCTGGTCAGGGGACGGCTACACCTTC
>TRBJ2-7|-|-|TRBV6-5
CASTPRVGAEQYF
TGTGCCAGCACCCCCAGGGTAGGGGCCGAGCAGTACTTC
>TRBJ2-3|-|-|TRBV5-1
CASSPGPRQTTDTQYF
TGCGCCAGCAGCCCCGGCCCGCGGCAAACCACAGATACGCAGTATTTT
>TRBJ2-7|-|TRBD2|TRBV13
CASSPGLAVYEQYF
TGTGCCAGCAGCCCGGGACTAGCGGTGTACGAGCAGTACTTC
>TRBJ1-2|-|-|TRBV6-4
CASTGNYGYTF
TGTGCCAGCACGGGGAACTATGGCTACACCTTC
>TRBJ1-1|-|-|TRBV5-1
CASSQPERGGTEAFF
TGCGCCAGCAGCCAACCGGAGAGGGGGGGCACTGAAGCTTTCTTT
>TRBJ1-6|-|-|TRBV6-5
CASSYSSPGEGSPLHF
TGTGCCAGCAGTTACTCGTCCCCAGGGGAGGGTTCACCCCTCCACTTT
>TRBJ1-2|-|-|TRBV5-4
CASSSGLIDLNYGYTF
TGTGCCAGCAGCTCGGGACTCATTGACCTTAACTATGGCTACACCTTC
>TRBJ1-2|-|-|TRBV18
CASSPGGRDGGYTF
TGTGCCAGCTCACCAGGGGGCAGGGATGGCGGCTACACCTTC
>TRBJ1-2|-|TRBD1|TRBV4-3
CASSQPGTGYGYTF
TGCGCCAGCAGCCAACCCGGGACAGGGTATGGCTACACCTTC
>TRBJ2-2|once|TRBD2|TRBV9
CASTPRAGVTNTGELFF
TGTGCCAGCACCCCTCGCGCGGGAGTGACGAACACCGGGGAGCTGTTTTTT
>TRBJ2-7|-|-|TRBV10-3
CAMRGNGQGYEQYF
TGTGCCATGAGGGGGAACGGGCAGGGCTACGAGCAGTACTTC
>TRBJ1-4|once|TRBD1|TRBV6-6
CASSYEGGFYGEKLFF
TGTGCCAGCAGTTACGAAGGGGGCTTTTATGGGGAAAAACTGTTTTTT
>TRBJ2-7|-|-|TRBV12-3/TRBV12-4
CASSFQGIEQYF
TGTGCCAGCAGTTTCCAGGGGATCGAGCAGTACTTC
>TRBJ1-2|-|TRBD1|TRBV5-5
CASSLGDRAGYTF
TGTGCCAGCAGCTTGGGGGACAGGGCTGGCTACACCTTC
>TRBJ1-1|-|-|TRBV10-1
CASSAAGGLTEAFF
TGCGCCAGCAGTGCCGCGGGGGGCCTTACTGAAGCTTTCTTT